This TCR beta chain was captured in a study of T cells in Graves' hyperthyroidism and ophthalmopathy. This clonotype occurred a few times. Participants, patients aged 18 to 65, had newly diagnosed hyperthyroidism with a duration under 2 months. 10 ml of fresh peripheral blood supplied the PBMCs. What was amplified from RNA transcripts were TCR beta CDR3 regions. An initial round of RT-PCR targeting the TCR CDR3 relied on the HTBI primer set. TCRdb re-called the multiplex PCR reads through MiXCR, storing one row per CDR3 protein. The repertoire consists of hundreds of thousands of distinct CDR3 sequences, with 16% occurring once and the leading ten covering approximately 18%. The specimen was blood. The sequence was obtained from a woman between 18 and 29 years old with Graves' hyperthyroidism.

In DNA form, the CDR3 reads TGTGCCAGCAGTGGACAGGGGTATAGCAATCAGCCCCAGCATTTT. Translation: CASSGQGYSNQPQHF. The chain has TRBV6-1 and TRBJ1-5; 8 bases fit TRBD1. V lost 4 bases and J lost 0; bases outside the gene matches: 2. CDR1 is MNHNS and CDR2 is SASEGT in the germline V gene. The CDR3 totals 15 residues.